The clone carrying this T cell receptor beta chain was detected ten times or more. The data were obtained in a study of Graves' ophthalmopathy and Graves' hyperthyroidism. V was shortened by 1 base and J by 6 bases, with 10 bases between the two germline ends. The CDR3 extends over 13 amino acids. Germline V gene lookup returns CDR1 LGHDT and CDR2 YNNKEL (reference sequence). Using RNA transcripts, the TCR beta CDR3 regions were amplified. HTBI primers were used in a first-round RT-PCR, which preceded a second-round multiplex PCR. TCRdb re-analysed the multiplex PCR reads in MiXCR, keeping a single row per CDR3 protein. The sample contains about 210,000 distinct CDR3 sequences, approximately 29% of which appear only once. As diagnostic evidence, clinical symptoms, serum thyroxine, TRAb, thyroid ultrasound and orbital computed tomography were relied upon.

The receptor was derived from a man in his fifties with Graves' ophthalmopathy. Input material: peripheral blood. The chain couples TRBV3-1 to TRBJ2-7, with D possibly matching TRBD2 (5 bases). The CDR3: CASSQVEGLEQYF. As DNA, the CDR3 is TGTGCCAGCAGCCAAGTTGAGGGTCTCGAGCAGTACTTC.